The 23 T cell receptor beta chains listed next were all sequenced from one sample in a study of PD-1 blockade in classical Hodgkin lymphoma. Libraries were prepared by immunoSEQ multiplex PCR; TCRdb keeps only in-frame clonotypes and omits some of them. The sample holds tens of thousands of clones; 70% to 80% are singletons and the top ten take over 0.5%. The time point was: cycle 4 day 1 (C4D1), after five to seven weeks of nivolumab. After autologous stem cell transplantation all patients relapsed, and prior brentuximab vedotin exposure differed between cohorts. Magnetic negative selection of thawed PBMCs was the method by which CD4+ T cells were purified. Sequenced here: CD4+ T cells from blood, sampled before the fourth cycle of nivolumab. The receptor set was obtained from a human donor with classical Hodgkin lymphoma.

This chain joins TRBV27 and TRBJ2-3; 9 nucleotides align to TRBD1. With V trimmed by 6 bases and J by 4 bases, 8 bases remained unmatched. The germline V gene encodes CDR1 MNHEY and CDR2 SMNVEV (reference sequence). The CDR3 has 15 residues. CDR3 nucleotides: TGTGCCAGCAGACAGGGACAGGGATGGTCAGATACGCAGTATTTT. Protein: CASRQGQGWSDTQYF.

This clone was observed a few times. The V gene is TRBV7-9, the J gene TRBJ1-2, with a possible D match to TRBD1 (6 bases). V dropped 4 bases and J dropped 8 bases, with 14 bases sitting between them. The CDR3 runs to 13 residues. CDR1 and CDR2 from the germline V gene are SEHNR and FQNEAQ (reference sequence). The CDR3, as DNA: TGTGCCAGCAGCTCAGGTGGGGGCGACGGCTACACCTTC. Its protein is CASSSGGGDGYTF.

This clone has just a few counts. The V and J genes are TRBV11-2 and TRBJ1-4, with D perhaps matching TRBD1 (5 bases). The CDR3 sequence is 15 residues long. The germline gives CDR1 SGHAT, CDR2 FQNNGV. The ends were cut back, 7 bases at V and 2 bases at J, with 14 bases in the middle. CDR3 in amino acids: CASTAGGITNEKLFF. CDR3 nucleotide sequence: TGTGCCAGCACCGCGGGGGGGATCACTAATGAAAAACTGTTTTTT.

This sequence joins TRBV28 and TRBJ1-1; D is unclear. The germline gives CDR1 MDHEN, CDR2 SYDVKM. V gave up 2 bases and J gave up 1 base, with 14 bases separating them. The CDR3 sequence is 16 residues long. The CDR3 nucleotides read TGTGCCAGCAGTTTAATGGGGATTAGCCGGAACACTGAAGCTTTCTTT. This sequence encodes CASSLMGISRNTEAFF.

V gene TRBV18 combines with J gene TRBJ2-7, with no clear D. Trimming cost V 5 bases and J 0 bases, with 5 bases left between them. Looked up from germline, CDR1 is KGHSH and CDR2 is LQKENI. The CDR3 length is 12 residues. The CDR3 DNA reads as TGTGCCAGCTCAGTTAGCTCCTACGAGCAGTACTTC. The encoded protein is CASSVSSYEQYF.

The genes are TRBV7-9 and TRBJ2-5, with 9 bases matching TRBD1. Germline V gives CDR1 SEHNR, CDR2 FQNEAQ (reference sequence). Germline trimming cut 5 bases from V and 11 bases from J; bases unmatched to any gene: 15. The CDR3 spans 15 residues. The CDR3 here is CASSPGQGIRWEQYF. The CDR3 coding sequence is TGTGCCAGCAGCCCCGGACAGGGGATCCGTTGGGAGCAGTACTTC.

The J gene is TRBJ2-5, the V gene TRBV4-1, with TRBD2 identical over 9 bases. Per germline, CDR1 MGHRA and CDR2 YSYEKL. CDR3 size: 16 residues. Trimming at V came to 1 base and at J to 2 bases, leaving 5 bases not matched to a gene. The CDR3 nucleotides are TGCGCCAGCAGCCAAGGTTTAGCGGGGGAGCAAGAGACCCAGTACTTC. Its protein is CASSQGLAGEQETQYF.

CDR3 amino acids: CASSLIGLAGDELFF. The CDR3 nucleotides read TGTGCCAGCAGTTTAATCGGACTAGCGGGAGATGAGCTGTTTTTT. V gene TRBV27 combines with J gene TRBJ2-2, with 13 bases fitting TRBD2. The junction had 5 bases not matched to a gene; V was cut back by 2 bases and J by 11 bases. Germline CDR1 is MNHEY and CDR2 is SMNVEV (reference sequence). The CDR3 contains 15 residues.

The chain links TRBV7-3 to TRBJ2-1; 12 bases line up with TRBD2. The CDR3 covers 16 residues. CDR1 and CDR2 (germline): SGHTA, FQGTGA. V lost 5 bases and J lost 5; bases outside the gene matches: 7. CDR3 loop: CASSNPSGGAHNEQFF. CDR3 nucleotide sequence: TGTGCCAGCAGCAACCCTAGCGGGGGGGCCCACAATGAGCAGTTCTTC.

The genes are TRBV5-8 and TRBJ2-7; D may be TRBD1 (6 bases). The CDR3 length is 14 residues. Trimming removed 2 bases from V and 4 bases from J, with 13 bases in between. Germline CDR1 reads SGHTS; CDR2 reads YDEGEE. The CDR3 DNA is TGTGCCAGCAGCTTACTAACAGGGCGTTACGAGCAGTACTTC. Translating it yields CASSLLTGRYEQYF.

This clone was seen a single time. The chain carries TRBV11-2 and TRBJ2-5, with D possibly being TRBD2 (6 bases). The CDR3 totals 13 residues. Deletions cut 0 bases from V and 11 bases from J, with 13 bases between. Per germline, CDR1 SGHAT and CDR2 FQNNGV. The CDR3 sequence: CASSLDRDREQYF. CDR3 nucleotide sequence: TGTGCCAGCAGCTTAGACAGGGACCGGGAGCAGTACTTC.

This clone has just one count. V gene TRBV6-6 combines with J gene TRBJ2-2; 9 nucleotides align to TRBD1. CDR1 is MNHNY and CDR2 is SVGAGI in the germline V gene (reference sequence). This CDR3 region has 16 residues. J was trimmed by 5 bases and V by 2 bases; bases with no gene match: 6. DNA for the CDR3: TGTGCCAGCAGTTACGTACAGGGGGCAGGAACCGGGGAGCTGTTTTTT. Protein product: CASSYVQGAGTGELFF.

The chain recombines TRBV6-6 with TRBJ1-5; 7 bases line up with TRBD1. The CDR3 sequence is 16 residues long. With V trimmed by 1 base and J by 6 bases, 9 bases remained unmatched. Germline V gives CDR1 MNHNY, CDR2 SVGAGI (reference sequence). The CDR3 coding sequence is TGTGCCAGCAGTTACTTCTCCGACAGGGTTGGTCAGCCCCAGCATTTT. The encoded protein is CASSYFSDRVGQPQHF.

The chain is built from TRBV5-6 and TRBJ1-4; TRBD1 aligns across 8 bases. Germline V CDR1 and CDR2: SGHDT, YYEEEE. V trimming: 3 bases; J trimming: 7 bases; junction bases outside the gene matches: 8. This CDR3 has 15 amino acids. CDR3 in amino acids: CASSSLGTGLEKLFF. In DNA, the CDR3 is TGTGCCAGCAGCTCGCTAGGGACAGGACTTGAAAAACTGTTTTTT.

The genes are TRBV29-1 and TRBJ2-2; D remains unclear. CDR1 is SQVTM and CDR2 is ANQGSEA in the germline V gene. The CDR3 consists of 14 residues. The V and J ends lost 4 bases and 0 bases respectively, with 9 bases between them. For the CDR3, the DNA is TGCAGCGTTGTAAAGGGTTCGAACACCGGGGAGCTGTTTTTT. Amino acids: CSVVKGSNTGELFF.

The chain couples TRBV5-1 to TRBJ1-2; D is undetermined. Trimming cost V 2 bases and J 4 bases, with 9 bases left between them. The CDR3 runs 13 residues. CDR1 and CDR2 (germline): SGHRS, YFSETQ. CDR3 in DNA: TGCGCCAGCAGCTTAGATCCCGGCTATGGCTACACCTTC. Protein: CASSLDPGYGYTF.

Only a few counts were recorded for this clone. J is TRBJ2-2 and V is TRBV5-1; D gene unclear. V lost 3 bases, J lost 1 base, and 7 bases lay in between. From germline, CDR1 is SGHRS and CDR2 YFSETQ. The CDR3 length is 14 residues. The CDR3 loop reads CASSSELNTGELFF. The CDR3 DNA sequence: TGCGCCAGCAGCTCAGAACTGAACACCGGGGAGCTGTTTTTT.

The chain employs TRBV5-4 and TRBJ2-6, with D tentatively TRBD2 (6 bases). The CDR3 has 15 residues. Germline-derived CDR1 and CDR2 are SGHNT and YYREEE (reference sequence). V lost 2 bases, J lost 3 bases, and 9 bases lay in between. The CDR3 protein is CASSLGGFGANVLTF. CDR3 sequence (DNA): TGTGCCAGCAGCTTAGGAGGGTTTGGGGCCAACGTCCTGACTTTC.

The genes are TRBV6-4 and TRBJ2-2; D is undetermined. V shed 0 bases and J shed 6 bases, with 5 bases lying between them. Germline CDR1 is MRHNA and CDR2 is SNTAGT. The CDR3 extends over 13 amino acids. The CDR3 DNA is TGTGCCAGCAGTGACTCAGGGTCCGGGGAGCTGTTTTTT. Protein product: CASSDSGSGELFF.

This clone showed up just a few times. The chain combines TRBV9 with TRBJ2-7; 9 nucleotides match TRBD1. The J segment lost 5 bases and the V segment lost 7 bases, leaving 4 bases of the junction unmatched. This CDR3 has 12 residues. Germline CDR1 is SGDLS and CDR2 is YYNGEE. CDR3 in amino acids: CASGTGNHEQYF. The CDR3, as DNA: TGTGCCAGCGGGACAGGGAACCACGAGCAGTACTTC.

This chain uses TRBV5-1 with TRBJ1-2; 7 nucleotides line up with TRBD1. The germline CDR1 and CDR2 sequences are SGHRS and YFSETQ. The CDR3 has 18 amino acids. The trim removed 0 bases at V and 2 bases at J, leaving 13 bases unmatched. CDR3 nucleotides: TGCGCCAGCAGCTTGGAACAGGGGACCTATCCTCCAAACTATGGCTACACCTTC. Its translation is CASSLEQGTYPPNYGYTF.

V and J are TRBV12-5 and TRBJ2-1, with D perhaps matching TRBD2 (6 bases). This CDR3 is built from 14 residues. Germline V CDR1 and CDR2: LGHNT, FRNRAP. V was pared by 7 bases and J by 0 bases, with 10 bases between. The CDR3 reads CASAGDFSYNEQFF. As DNA, the CDR3 is TGTGCTAGTGCCGGGGACTTCTCCTACAATGAGCAGTTCTTC. Supplemented by reference TRBV12-5 and TRBJ2-1, the full variable domain reads DARVTQTPRHKVTEMGQEVTMRCQPILGHNTVFWYRQTMMQGLELLAYFRNRAPLDDSGMPKDRFSAEMPDATLATLKIQPSEPRDSAVYFCASAGDFSYNEQFFGPGTRLTVL.

The chain couples TRBV6-5 to TRBJ2-1; the match to TRBD1 covers 11 bases. Germline CDR1 reads MNHEY; CDR2 reads SVGAGI. This CDR3 is 15 amino acids long. The trim removed 6 bases at V and 3 bases at J, leaving 4 bases unmatched. CDR3 loop: CASRPGTGGYNEQFF. CDR3 DNA: TGTGCCAGCAGACCCGGGACAGGGGGCTACAATGAGCAGTTCTTC.